These 19 T cell receptor beta chains share one sample of origin, sequenced in a study of shared clonotypes between healthy human individuals. Generated by immunoSEQ multiplex PCR, the TCRdb table keeps only in-frame clones and is missing some. The sample gives nearly 1,000,000 clones, approximately 76% of which show up once; approximately 1.5% is in the top ten. Input material: memory CD4+ T cells sorted from blood. The subset denotes: CD45RA-negative fraction. The origin of the receptors is a man between 18 and 29 years old in good health.

The chain has TRBV7-2 and TRBJ2-5; 11 bases are shared with TRBD2. From germline, CDR1 is SGHTA and CDR2 FQGNSA. The CDR3 sequence is 14 residues long. V shed 4 bases, J shed 6 bases, and the junction held 4 bases outside the gene matches. The chain's CDR3 is CASSSTSGGKTQYF. CDR3 bases: TGTGCCAGCAGCTCTACTAGCGGGGGAAAGACCCAGTACTTC.

The rearrangement uses TRBV10-1 and TRBJ2-1; perhaps TRBD2 as D (5 bases). V was cut by 5 bases and J by 8 bases, with 13 bases left in between. The germline gives CDR1 WNHNN, CDR2 SYGVQD (reference sequence). This CDR3 comprises 13 residues. The CDR3 spells CASSTLVGDEQFF. DNA for the CDR3: TGCGCCAGCAGTACGTTAGTCGGGGATGAGCAGTTCTTC.

The chain has TRBV30 and TRBJ1-6; D call uncertain. CDR1 is GTSNPN and CDR2 is SVGIG in the germline V gene (reference sequence). This CDR3 region has 14 residues. Trimming left V 4 bases short and J 7 bases short, with 14 bases between. This CDR3 is CAWKSDGWNSPLHF. CDR3 in DNA: TGTGCCTGGAAAAGTGACGGTTGGAATTCACCCCTCCACTTT. The complete variable domain, with remaining parts taken from reference TRBV30 and TRBJ1-6, reads SQTIHQWPATLVQPVGSPLSLECTVEGTSNPNLYWYRQAAGRGLQLLFYSVGIGQISSEVPQNLSASRPQDRQFILSSKKLLLSDSGFYLCAWKSDGWNSPLHFGNGTRLTVT.

This clone was observed a single time. V is TRBV5-1 and J is TRBJ2-7; 9 bases agree with TRBD2. Trimming removed 2 bases from V and 7 bases from J; junction bases left unmatched: 10. This CDR3 is built from 15 residues. CDR1 and CDR2 (germline): SGHRS, YFSETQ. The CDR3 spells CASSFVSGSQREQYF. The CDR3, as DNA: TGCGCCAGCAGCTTCGTTAGCGGGAGCCAAAGAGAGCAGTACTTC.

The chain couples TRBV19 to TRBJ2-7, with 14 bases that match TRBD2. The CDR3 consists of 15 residues. Germline V gene data show CDR1 as LNHDA and CDR2 as SQIVND (reference sequence). Losses at the gene ends were 4 bases for V and 2 bases for J; bases not matched to a gene: 1. The CDR3 here is CASSKTSGGAYEQYF. For the CDR3, the DNA is TGTGCCAGTAGTAAGACTAGCGGGGGGGCCTACGAGCAGTACTTC.

As for this clone: Within the sample, other DNA sequences also encode this same CDR3. The rearrangement joins TRBV18 to TRBJ1-6; 8 positions match TRBD1. J was trimmed by 9 bases and V by 3 bases; bases with no gene match: 4. The CDR3 extends over 14 amino acids. Germline lookup yields CDR1 KGHSH and CDR2 LQKENI. CDR3: CASSPGQGRSPLHF. CDR3 DNA sequence: TGTGCCAGCTCACCCGGACAGGGCCGTTCACCCCTCCACTTT.

The chain has TRBV4-3 and TRBJ2-7, with D maybe TRBD2 (6 bases). CDR1 and CDR2 from the germline V gene are LGHNA and YSLEER. The CDR3 contains 13 residues. The V end was cut by 0 bases, the J end by 3 bases, with 6 bases between. Here the CDR3 DNA reads TGCGCCAGCAGCCAAGAAGCGGGCTACGAGCAGTACTTC. It is translated as CASSQEAGYEQYF.

The chain joins TRBV19 to TRBJ1-6, with a possible D match to TRBD1 (6 bases). CDR1 is LNHDA, CDR2 SQIVND, per germline (reference sequence). This CDR3 is built from 14 residues. Trimming stripped 6 bases from V and 5 bases from J, with 11 bases between. Here the CDR3 DNA reads TGTGCCAGTAGCTTAGAGGGGGATAATTCACCCCTCCACTTT. It encodes CASSLEGDNSPLHF.

The sample holds many counts of this clone. The gene calls are TRBV10-1 and TRBJ2-2; D is unresolved. Germline V gene lookup returns CDR1 WNHNN and CDR2 SYGVQD (reference sequence). The CDR3 is made up of 14 amino acids. V was trimmed by 3 bases and J by 7 bases, leaving 12 bases between them. CDR3 DNA sequence: TGCGCCAGCAGTGATAATACGTATTTCGGGGAGCTGTTTTTT. It codes for CASSDNTYFGELFF.

The chain links TRBV7-2 to TRBJ2-7; 8 bases map to TRBD2. Germline trimming cut 2 bases from V and 7 bases from J; bases unmatched to any gene: 7. The length of the CDR3 is 14 residues. Germline V gives CDR1 SGHTA, CDR2 FQGNSA. CDR3 nucleotides: TGTGCCAGCAGCTTAAGGGTCGGGAGGGATGAGCAGTACTTC. Translating gives CASSLRVGRDEQYF.

This chain links TRBV5-6 with TRBJ2-1; D uncertain. The CDR3 spans 11 residues. The V end was cut by 2 bases, the J end by 10 bases, with 7 bases between. The V gene's germline CDR1 is SGHDT and CDR2 YYEEEE. For the CDR3, the DNA is TGTGCCAGCAGCTTCTTGGGGGAGCAGTTCTTC. This encodes CASSFLGEQFF.

J is TRBJ1-3 and V is TRBV7-6; D may be TRBD1 (6 bases). V was shortened by 3 bases and J by 4 bases, with 19 bases between the two germline ends. Germline V gives CDR1 SGHVS, CDR2 FNYEAQ. The CDR3 is 17 amino acids. The CDR3 nucleotides read TGTGCCAGCAGCTTGGGCCCCAGGGGTGGAAGCGGAAACACCATATATTTT. Amino acid sequence: CASSLGPRGGSGNTIYF.

V usage is TRBV5-6 and J usage is TRBJ1-1; 10 bases fit TRBD1. The CDR3 covers 15 residues. Germline loops: CDR1 SGHDT, CDR2 YYEEEE. With V trimmed by 2 bases and J by 6 bases, 7 bases remained unmatched. Here the CDR3 DNA reads TGTGCCAGCAGCTTCAGGACAGGGGGTAGGGCTGAAGCTTTCTTT. Protein: CASSFRTGGRAEAFF.

This clone was counted between two and nine times. This sequence joins TRBV29-1 and TRBJ2-7; a weak D match, TRBD1 (6 bases). V was trimmed by 7 bases and J by 2 bases, leaving 12 bases between them. Germline V gene lookup returns CDR1 SQVTM and CDR2 ANQGSEA. The CDR3 sequence is 12 residues long. The CDR3 DNA is TGCAGCGGAGGACAGTCGACCTACGAGCAGTACTTC. Encoded protein: CSGGQSTYEQYF.

The genes are TRBV5-4 and TRBJ2-1; a weak D match, TRBD1 (5 bases). Trimming removed 2 bases from V and 8 bases from J, with 14 bases in between. This CDR3 contains 14 residues. The germline V gene encodes CDR1 SGHNT and CDR2 YYREEE (reference sequence). In nucleotides, the CDR3 is TGTGCCAGCAGCTTACAGGCACCCGGCGATGAGCAGTTCTTC. It codes for CASSLQAPGDEQFF.

The genes are TRBV28 and TRBJ1-2, with 7 bases that match TRBD1. The V segment lost 6 bases and the J segment 4 bases; nucleotides outside the gene matches: 17. Germline-derived CDR1 and CDR2 are MDHEN and SYDVKM. CDR3 length: 17 residues. CDR3 DNA: TGTGCCAGCAGCTCCCCCGGGACAGCTAGAATCCTCTATGGCTACACCTTC. This codes for CASSSPGTARILYGYTF.

This clone has only one observation. V is TRBV19 and J is TRBJ2-7; 12 bases align to TRBD2. The CDR3 is 14 residues long. V dropped 1 base and J dropped 7; count of bases not matched to a gene: 2. Germline lookup yields CDR1 LNHDA and CDR2 SQIVND (reference sequence). In DNA, the CDR3 is TGTGCCAGTAGTATAGGCGGACTAGCGGGAGAGCAGTACTTC. It translates to CASSIGGLAGEQYF.

The V and J genes are TRBV29-1 and TRBJ1-1; D uncertain. The CDR3 loop spans 11 amino acids. V was cut by 4 bases and J by 4 bases, with 7 bases left in between. In germline, CDR1 is SQVTM, CDR2 ANQGSEA. Here the CDR3 DNA reads TGCAGCGTTGCGGGATTCACTGAAGCTTTCTTT. Translated, it gives CSVAGFTEAFF.

This chain connects TRBV5-1 to TRBJ2-1; 11 nucleotides agree with TRBD2. V gave up 1 base and J gave up 1 base; unmatched junction bases: 4. The CDR3 sequence is 17 residues long. Germline loops: CDR1 SGHRS, CDR2 YFSETQ. The DNA of the CDR3 is TGCGCCAGCAGCTTGACTAGCGGGGGCTCATCCTACAATGAGCAGTTCTTC. Translated, it gives CASSLTSGGSSYNEQFF.